Each of the 26 T cell receptor beta chains below was sequenced from the same sample in a study of cytomegalovirus exposure and HLA in healthy donors. Generated by immunoSEQ multiplex PCR, the TCRdb table keeps only in-frame clones and is missing some. The sample has over 100,000 clones; roughly 87% are singletons. The sample was PBMCs. These receptors were taken from a young woman in good health and CMV-seronegative.

The chain combines TRBV18 with TRBJ1-1; tentative D call: TRBD1 (6 bases). The CDR3 has 13 amino acids. In germline, CDR1 is KGHSH, CDR2 LQKENI. With 2 bases removed from V and 11 bases from J, the gap between germline ends came to 15 bases. CDR3: CASSPGTGLLAFF. CDR3 in DNA: TGTGCCAGCTCACCAGGAACAGGGTTGCTGGCTTTCTTT.

J is TRBJ2-3 and V is TRBV6-7; 7 nucleotides align to TRBD2. Being an ORF, TRBV6-7 has a function that is uncertain. CDR3 length: 14 residues. Germline trimming cut 5 bases from V and 5 bases from J; bases unmatched to any gene: 7. In nucleotides, the CDR3 is TGTGCCAGCAGTCTTTCTGGCGGGGGAGATACGCAGTATTTT. This translates into CASSLSGGGDTQYF.

This clone was seen a handful of times. V gene TRBV4-1 combines with J gene TRBJ2-7, with TRBD1 matching 7 bases. The V gene end was trimmed by 0 bases and the J gene end by 3 bases; junction bases not matched to a gene: 8. The CDR3 extends over 16 amino acids. Per the germline V gene, CDR1 is MGHRA and CDR2 is YSYEKL. CDR3: CASSQDHGTVFYEQYF. The CDR3 DNA is TGCGCCAGCAGCCAAGATCATGGGACAGTCTTCTACGAGCAGTACTTC.

The J gene is TRBJ2-7, the V gene TRBV2, with 7 bases lining up with TRBD1. The CDR3 covers 15 residues. Trimming removed 1 base from V and 4 bases from J; junction bases left unmatched: 7. Germline V lookup: CDR1 SNHLY, CDR2 FYNNEI. The CDR3 loop reads CASSEGVRGIYEQYF. CDR3 nucleotide sequence: TGTGCCAGCAGTGAAGGGGTCAGGGGGATATACGAGCAGTACTTC.

The sample holds a few counts of this clone. The chain uses TRBV19 and TRBJ1-1, with D possibly TRBD1 on 5 matching bases. The length of the CDR3 is 15 residues. Trimming shortened V by 1 base and J by 6 bases, and 15 bases separated the two germline ends. Germline V gene data show CDR1 as LNHDA and CDR2 as SQIVND (reference sequence). CDR3 sequence reads: CASSIVVYTTAEAFF. The DNA of the CDR3 is TGTGCCAGTAGTATAGTTGTCTATACGACAGCTGAAGCTTTCTTT.

V usage is TRBV7-8 and J usage is TRBJ1-1; 7 bases are a match to TRBD1. CDR3 length equals 14 residues. Trimming took 4 bases from V and 3 from J; bases not matched to a gene: 5. Germline assignment: CDR1 SGHVS and CDR2 FQNEAQ. The CDR3 bases are TGTGCCAGCAGCTATCGGGACAGAGACACTGAAGCTTTCTTT. The encoded protein is CASSYRDRDTEAFF.

The chain couples TRBV4-1 to TRBJ1-5, with 10 bases matching TRBD1. The germline V gene has CDR1 MGHRA and CDR2 YSYEKL. Trimming took 5 bases from V and 2 from J; bases not matched to a gene: 3. The CDR3 has 15 residues. The CDR3 loop is CASSAGTGGNQPQHF. The CDR3 DNA follows: TGCGCCAGCAGCGCCGGGACAGGGGGCAATCAGCCCCAGCATTTT.

The rearrangement uses TRBV19 and TRBJ1-6; tentative D call: TRBD1 (5 bases). CDR3 length: 16 residues. Deletions cut 6 bases from V and 8 bases from J, with 20 bases between. The germline gives CDR1 LNHDA, CDR2 SQIVND (reference sequence). The CDR3 sequence: CASRSSPGHSDSPLHF. The DNA of the CDR3 is TGTGCCAGTAGATCTAGTCCCGGACATTCCGATTCACCCCTCCACTTT. Complete variable domain (other parts from reference TRBV19 and TRBJ1-6): DGGITQSPKYLFRKEGQNVTLSCEQNLNHDAMYWYRQDPGQGLRLIYYSQIVNDFQKGDIAEGYSVSREKKESFPLTVTSAQKNPTAFYLCASRSSPGHSDSPLHFGNGTRLTVT.

The chain links TRBV5-6 to TRBJ2-3; TRBD2 is a possible D gene (5 bases). The germline V gene has CDR1 SGHDT and CDR2 YYEEEE. V dropped 3 bases and J dropped 5 bases, with 7 bases sitting between them. The CDR3 consists of 12 residues. CDR3 nucleotide sequence: TGTGCCAGCAGCTACGGGGTAGATACGCAGTATTTT. Amino acid sequence: CASSYGVDTQYF. The entire variable domain, with the rest obtained from reference TRBV5-6 and TRBJ2-3, is as follows: DAGVTQSPTHLIKTRGQQVTLRCSPKSGHDTVSWYQQALGQGPQFIFQYYEEEERQRGNFPDRFSGHQFPNYSSELNVNALLLGDSALYLCASSYGVDTQYFGPGTRLTVL.

The chain uses TRBV2 and TRBJ2-1, with TRBD2 matching 7 bases. Germline V gene sequence: CDR1 SNHLY, CDR2 FYNNEI. The CDR3 has 18 residues. Trimming took 8 bases from V and 0 from J; bases not matched to a gene: 16. CDR3 sequence: CASLVRLAPPSSYNEQFF. The CDR3 DNA follows: TGTGCCAGCCTAGTTCGACTAGCCCCCCCAAGCTCCTACAATGAGCAGTTCTTC.

This clone was counted at least ten times. V and J are TRBV6-1 and TRBJ2-7; 10 nucleotides agree with TRBD1. After removal of 6 bases from V and 4 bases from J, the junction contained 9 bases not matched to a gene. This CDR3 has 15 amino acids. Germline CDR1 is MNHNS and CDR2 is SASEGT. CDR3 coding DNA: TGTGCCAGCAGCCACGATCCGGGACAGGGGTACGAGCAGTACTTC. It codes for CASSHDPGQGYEQYF.

The chain recombines TRBV7-9 with TRBJ2-1; tentatively, D is TRBD2 (6 bases). The CDR3 covers 15 residues. V was pared by 3 bases and J by 4 bases, with 13 bases between. Germline CDR1 SEHNR, CDR2 FQNEAQ (reference sequence). The CDR3 spells CASSFWRGRYNEQFF. Here the CDR3 DNA reads TGTGCCAGCAGCTTCTGGCGGGGACGGTACAATGAGCAGTTCTTC.

The chain is built from TRBV19 and TRBJ2-1, with TRBD2 identical over 8 bases. Trimming at V came to 6 bases and at J to 0 bases, leaving 13 bases not matched to a gene. CDR3 length: 18 amino acids. Germline assignment: CDR1 LNHDA and CDR2 SQIVND (reference sequence). The CDR3 DNA is TGTGCCAGTAGCGCGACAGGATGGCTAGCGGGCTCCTACAATGAGCAGTTCTTC. It yields the protein CASSATGWLAGSYNEQFF.

This clone was seen a single time. V gene TRBV5-6 combines with J gene TRBJ1-4, with D perhaps matching TRBD1 (6 bases). This CDR3 has 16 amino acids. The V end was cut by 0 bases, the J end by 5 bases, with 14 bases between. Germline V gene sequence: CDR1 SGHDT, CDR2 YYEEEE. This CDR3 reads CASSLVETGLNEKLFF. The CDR3 nucleotides read TGTGCCAGCAGCTTGGTGGAGACAGGCTTGAATGAAAAACTGTTTTTT.

In this sample, this clone turned up a few times. The V call is TRBV7-3, the J call TRBJ1-5; D call uncertain. CDR1 is SGHTA and CDR2 is FQGTGA in the germline V gene. Between the trimmed V and J ends, which lost 3 bases and 0 bases, there was a span of 3 bases. This CDR3 has 13 amino acids. Written as DNA, the CDR3 is TGTGCCAGCAGCTTCAGTAGCAATCAGCCCCAGCATTTT. Amino acid sequence: CASSFSSNQPQHF.

This rearrangement joins TRBV13 to TRBJ2-7; D is ambiguous. The germline gives CDR1 PRHDT, CDR2 FYEKMQ (reference sequence). The CDR3 totals 13 residues. The V end lost 5 bases, the J end lost 2 bases, and 10 bases lay between the germline ends. This CDR3 is CASSPLGPYEQYF. The CDR3 nucleotides read TGTGCCAGCAGCCCGCTCGGTCCCTACGAGCAGTACTTC.

V gene TRBV6-6 combines with J gene TRBJ2-5; 8 positions agree with TRBD1. The CDR3 consists of 15 residues. Germline lookup yields CDR1 MNHNY and CDR2 SVGAGI (reference sequence). V was pared by 2 bases and J by 3 bases, with 5 bases of the junction left unmatched. The CDR3 DNA follows: TGTGCCAGCAGTTACGTCAGGGGGCGCAAAGAGACCCAGTACTTC. Amino acids: CASSYVRGRKETQYF.

The chain carries TRBV7-2 and TRBJ2-1, with 13 positions matching TRBD2. With 5 bases clipped from V and 5 bases from J, the junction kept 3 bases outside the gene matches. Germline V gene lookup returns CDR1 SGHTA and CDR2 FQGNSA. CDR3 length: 15 amino acids. The DNA for the CDR3 is TGTGCCAGCAGCCCGGGACTAGCGGGGCACAATGAGCAGTTCTTC. The encoded protein is CASSPGLAGHNEQFF.

The CDR3: CASLTGTGPKSEKLFF. Written as DNA, the CDR3 is TGTGCCAGCCTCACCGGGACAGGGCCCAAATCAGAAAAACTGTTTTTT. This chain uses TRBV6-4 with TRBJ1-4; TRBD1 matches at 9 bases. The trim removed 8 bases at V and 8 bases at J, leaving 15 bases unmatched. CDR3 length: 16 residues. Germline-derived CDR1 and CDR2 are MRHNA and SNTAGT.

V gene TRBV29-1 combines with J gene TRBJ2-1, with D possibly matching TRBD1 (6 bases). The CDR3 sequence is 11 residues long. Trimming removed 6 bases at V and 8 bases at J, with 11 bases between. Germline values: CDR1 SQVTM, CDR2 ANQGSEA. The CDR3 nucleotides are TGCAGCGTCCACAGGGTTGATGAGCAGTTCTTC. Protein product: CSVHRVDEQFF.

This chain links TRBV5-4 with TRBJ2-1; 12 nucleotides agree with TRBD2. The V and J ends lost 1 base and 13 bases, in that order; junction bases with no gene match: 15. This CDR3 contains 17 residues. Germline V lookup: CDR1 SGHNT, CDR2 YYREEE (reference sequence). CDR3 loop: CASSLNPLAGGQAQQFF. The CDR3 nucleotides are TGTGCCAGCAGCTTGAACCCACTAGCGGGGGGTCAGGCACAACAGTTCTTC.

This clone occurred once. V and J are TRBV19 and TRBJ1-1; TRBD1 might be the D (6 bases). V shed 1 base and J shed 7 bases, with 19 bases lying between them. The CDR3 extends over 16 amino acids. Germline V gives CDR1 LNHDA, CDR2 SQIVND (reference sequence). CDR3 sequence (DNA): TGTGCCAGTAGTATAGGGGCAGGAGGTAGGGACATTGAAGCTTTCTTT. Translating gives CASSIGAGGRDIEAFF.

The rearrangement joins TRBV29-1 to TRBJ2-3; TRBD1 is a possible D gene (6 bases). In germline, CDR1 is SQVTM, CDR2 ANQGSEA. Trimming stripped 5 bases from V and 5 bases from J, with 14 bases between. This CDR3 spans 13 amino acids. The CDR3 nucleotides read TGCAGCGTTCGTAATAACAGGGAAGATACGCAGTATTTT. It translates to CSVRNNREDTQYF.

The chain couples TRBV7-9 to TRBJ1-2; 9 bases match TRBD1. Germline V gene sequence: CDR1 SEHNR, CDR2 FQNEAQ (reference sequence). The length of the CDR3 is 18 residues. The V segment lost 6 bases and the J segment 4 bases; nucleotides outside the gene matches: 18. CDR3 in DNA: TGTGCCAGCAGAGAATCCTATTACCGGGACAGGGAGCCCTATGGCTACACCTTC. Translating gives CASRESYYRDREPYGYTF.

The rearrangement joins TRBV11-1 to TRBJ2-1; 12 bases line up with TRBD2. V dropped 1 base and J dropped 9; count of bases not matched to a gene: 4. There are 15 residues in the CDR3. Germline CDR1 and CDR2: SGHAT and FQDESV (reference sequence). CDR3 DNA sequence: TGTGCCAGCAGCTTAGAGGGACTAGCGGGTTTTGAGCAGTTCTTC. It encodes CASSLEGLAGFEQFF.

The chain links TRBV12-5 to TRBJ1-1; D not resolved. Per the germline V gene, CDR1 is LGHNT and CDR2 is FRNRAP. This CDR3 region has 16 residues. The ends were cut back, 7 bases at V and 4 bases at J, with 22 bases in the middle. The CDR3 spells CASADETTGSRTEAFF. The CDR3 DNA is TGTGCTAGTGCCGATGAGACAACCGGGAGCCGCACTGAAGCTTTCTTT.